The present entry profiles one T cell receptor beta chain with its context. This clone has only a few counts. Which antigen it targets is not known. Base qualities are not provided; no much larger clone lies one nucleotide away. The immunoSEQ Assay, a bias-controlled multiplex PCR, was used to amplify TCRbeta CDR3 regions from genomic DNA. The study's own analysis went as follows. Within the assay, amplification of reference gene primers was used to estimate how many nucleated cells each sample contained. Sequence reads were collapsed and filtered to measure the absolute abundance of every unique TCRbeta CDR3 rearrangement. Productive Simpson clonality was computed per sample as the square root of Simpson's diversity index over productive rearrangements. The immuneACCESS repertoire file appears here via TCRdb, limited to in-frame rearrangements. These files lack a portion of the clones; in checked studies, under half of the deficit traces to unresolved V genes, and the cause of the others is not known. That table is the source of V, J and clone size, and D and trimming were worked out from the DNA. This sample is represented by a few hundred thousand clones; 86% of them were singletons. The ten most abundant clones make up 4% to 5% of the sample.

This record comes from a study of blood T cell repertoires in COVID-19 (dated by TCRdb to the early 2020s). Broadly, across the study: Samples from collaborators originated in the United States, Italy and Spain and spanned both the acute and convalescent phases of COVID-19. The material from the prospective study consisted of cDNA or gDNA derived from T cells, B-cell-depleted T cells, or PBMCs. The dataset comprised deeply sampled blood TCRbeta repertoires from subjects exposed to, actively infected with, or recovered from COVID-19. A freely available public database, intended as a resource for researchers studying the immune response to SARS-CoV-2, is where the repertoires were released. The samples were drawn from two sources: the first 160 participants of the ongoing ImmuneRACE study, and over 1,000 subjects contributed by 6 global collaborators. Sample metadata almost always included a de-identified subject ID, COVID-19 status, age in years and sex. Where HLA class I and class II types were available, the types were taken from metadata supplied by the sample provider, not from assay-based typing. The full study reports these points: The amount of clinical and demographic metadata varied by source and participant and was provided uncurated.

Enrolling through a virtual design, the prospective study's participants ranged in age from roughly 18 to 100 years and lived across some 22 United States geographic areas. In the prospective study, participants were assigned to cohorts based on the clinical history participants reported in a screening survey and a study questionnaire. ImmuneRACE Cohort 3 recovered participants were defined by two consecutive negative NP/OP PCR tests, healthcare professional clearance, or symptom resolution. Mobile phlebotomists in the prospective study collected whole blood, serum and a nasopharyngeal or oropharyngeal swab from every participant. Participants in the prospective study had the option to provide additional blood draws and questionnaires over an approximately 2-month period. Before DNA extraction, prospective study blood samples were shipped either frozen or at room temperature. Relative to germline, V is 2 bases shorter and J is 2 bases shorter, with 7 bases between their ends. From the cysteine up to the phenylalanine, the CDR3 has a length of 13 residues. Only CDR3 DNA is held: 39 bases, read in frame from base 1. CDR1 and CDR2, per the germline V gene, are SQVTM and ANQGSEA.

The V and J segments used are TRBV29-1 and TRBJ1-3; TRBD1 is perhaps the D gene, given 6 matching bases. The specimen was PBMCs or T cells enriched from blood (not recorded which). This clonotype was sampled from a man aged 25-45 years who had recovered from COVID-19. For the CDR3, the sequence is CSVESGAGNTIYF. The base sequence is TGCAGCGTTGAATCAGGGGCTGGAAACACCATATATTTT.